This entry features one TCR beta chain sequence. Its antigen is as yet unknown. Per germline, CDR1 MNHEY and CDR2 SVGAGI. The CDR3 sequence is 16 residues long. The V gene end was trimmed by 0 bases and the J gene end by 5 bases; junction bases not matched to a gene: 7. The entry originates in a study of response to subunit inactivated influenza vaccine. Points from the study as a whole: Seasonal influenza vaccination, on each occasion, was suggested by the authors to recruit few new T cells.

In TCRdb, the RT-PCR reads were re-called with MiXCR into one record per CDR3 protein. The sample yields 650,000 to 800,000 distinct CDR3 sequences, about 14% seen once. The receptor was isolated from a man between 50 and 59 years old who received an inactivated influenza vaccine. Sequences were derived from PBMCs from blood, sampled 14 days before vaccination. This rearrangement joins TRBV6-5 to TRBJ2-5, with TRBD2 matching over 9 bases. The CDR3 DNA is TGTGCCAGCAGTTACTCGGGCGGGAGGGCCTGGGAGACCCAGTACTTC. This encodes CASSYSGGRAWETQYF.